This T cell receptor (beta chain) was sequenced in a study of technical replicates of blood from several donors. Generated by immunoSEQ multiplex PCR, the TCRdb table keeps only in-frame clones and is missing some. The sample holds 50,000 to 65,000 clones, just under 90% seen once. The CDR3 is 13 residues long. After removal of 2 bases from V and 6 bases from J, the junction contained 2 bases not matched to a gene. Germline V gene sequence: CDR1 GTSNPN, CDR2 SVGIG (reference sequence). This clone appeared a single time. Specimen: PBMCs. The receptor's source is a human donor in good health. Some clones in this sample may be carry-over from other donors' samples. The J gene is TRBJ2-2, the V gene TRBV30; TRBD1 agrees at 8 bases. The CDR3 spells CAWSSDRAGELFF. The CDR3 DNA reads as TGTGCCTGGAGTTCGGACAGGGCCGGGGAGCTGTTTTTT.